These 10 T cell receptor beta chains were sequenced from one sample in a study of cytomegalovirus exposure and HLA in healthy donors (dated by TCRdb to 2015 to 2018). The library came from the immunoSEQ multiplex PCR assay. The multiplex PCR relied on a mix of 60 forward primers for TCR Vbeta segments and 13 reverse primers for TCR Jbeta segments. TCRdb took over this immuneACCESS table, retaining in-frame rearrangements with V and J assigned. Such tables are incomplete; in checked studies, under half of the missing clones stem from an unresolved V gene, and the remainder is unexplained. This sample's table contains 150,000 or so clones. The biggest ten clones account for around 1.5% of the sample. Material for sequencing was PBMCs. All receptors derive from a woman aged 50 to 60 in good health and CMV-seronegative.

V usage is TRBV9 and J usage is TRBJ2-2; TRBD1 aligns across 9 bases. Germline V gene lookup returns CDR1 SGDLS and CDR2 YYNGEE. The junction had 1 base not matched to a gene; V was cut back by 4 bases and J by 3 bases. This CDR3 is built from 14 residues. As DNA, the CDR3 is TGTGCCAGCAGCTGGACAGGGGACACCGGGGAGCTGTTTTTT. This codes for CASSWTGDTGELFF.

The J gene is TRBJ2-2, the V gene TRBV27; TRBD2 aligns across 9 bases. Per germline, CDR1 MNHEY and CDR2 SMNVEV (reference sequence). Trimming took 5 bases from V and 1 from J; bases not matched to a gene: 5. This CDR3 comprises 16 residues. CDR3 in DNA: TGTGCCAGCAGTAACAGACTAGCGGTGAACACCGGGGAGCTGTTTTTT. Protein sequence: CASSNRLAVNTGELFF.

The J gene is TRBJ2-7, the V gene TRBV5-1, with a tentative D call TRBD1 (6 bases). Trimming shortened V by 4 bases and J by 3 bases, and 20 bases separated the two germline ends. The CDR3 runs 16 residues. Germline CDR1 reads SGHRS; CDR2 reads YFSETQ. CDR3 amino acids: CASSLTARTANYEQYF. The DNA of the CDR3 is TGCGCCAGCAGCCTAACTGCGCGGACAGCGAACTACGAGCAGTACTTC.

This rearrangement joins TRBV4-1 to TRBJ2-3, with TRBD2 as a possible D gene (6 bases). Trimming removed 1 base at V and 6 bases at J, with 11 bases between. CDR1 is MGHRA, CDR2 YSYEKL, per germline. The CDR3 runs to 14 residues. This CDR3 reads CASSQVTSKDTQYF. CDR3 bases: TGCGCCAGCAGCCAAGTAACTAGCAAGGATACGCAGTATTTT.

This chain links TRBV5-1 with TRBJ1-2, with 9 bases matching TRBD1. Per germline, CDR1 SGHRS and CDR2 YFSETQ. This CDR3 spans 16 amino acids. J gave up 1 base and V 2 bases, and 6 bases lay outside the gene matches. CDR3 DNA sequence: TGCGCCAGCAGCTTAGGAAGGGACAGGGTTAACTATGGCTACACCTTC. This codes for CASSLGRDRVNYGYTF.

CDR3 sequence (DNA): TGTGCCAGCAGTTTATATGGTAGCGGGAGGGCAAGTAAAGAGATGGGTGAGCAGTTCTTC. This translates into CASSLYGSGRASKEMGEQFF. The J gene is TRBJ2-1, the V gene TRBV27; TRBD2 aligns across 11 bases. Germline V lookup: CDR1 MNHEY, CDR2 SMNVEV (reference sequence). This CDR3 spans 20 amino acids. Trimming at V came to 1 base and at J to 9 bases, leaving 20 bases not matched to a gene.

The chain joins TRBV25-1 to TRBJ2-7; maybe TRBD2 (6 bases). The CDR3 has 14 residues. V gave up 8 bases and J gave up 1 base, with 15 bases separating them. Germline lookup yields CDR1 MGHDK and CDR2 SYGVNS. The CDR3 reads CASRGAGSSYEQYF. CDR3 nucleotide sequence: TGTGCCAGCCGCGGGGCGGGTAGTTCCTACGAGCAGTACTTC.

Notes on this clone: The sample carries other DNA sequences with the same CDR3. This chain links TRBV19 with TRBJ1-5; possible D gene TRBD1, 5 bases. Germline CDR1 LNHDA, CDR2 SQIVND (reference sequence). The CDR3 runs to 13 residues. Trimming removed 0 bases from V and 5 bases from J, with 5 bases in between. The CDR3 is CASSIDRDQPQHF. The CDR3 DNA is TGTGCCAGTAGTATAGACAGGGATCAGCCCCAGCATTTT.

The J gene is TRBJ1-2, the V gene TRBV9; D is ambiguous. This CDR3 region has 12 residues. CDR1 and CDR2 from the germline V gene are SGDLS and YYNGEE. V lost 3 bases and J lost 8, with 11 bases in between. The CDR3 DNA reads TGTGCCAGCAGCGGAACCGGTCGAGGCTACACCTTC. Its protein product is CASSGTGRGYTF.

This rearrangement joins TRBV29-1 to TRBJ2-1, with a weak D call TRBD2 (6 bases). With 1 base removed from V and 0 bases from J, the gap between germline ends came to 16 bases. Germline assignment: CDR1 SQVTM and CDR2 ANQGSEA. The CDR3 consists of 17 residues. Here the CDR3 reads CSVEGGTLSSSYNEQFF. The CDR3 DNA reads as TGCAGCGTTGAAGGGGGGACTCTATCTAGCTCCTACAATGAGCAGTTCTTC.